This passage covers 18 T cell receptor beta chains from one sample sequenced in a study of shared clonotypes between healthy human individuals. Sequenced by immunoSEQ multiplex PCR; TCRdb stores in-frame clones only, minus some. The sample carries over 800,000 clones, 80% to 95% recorded once. Naive CD8 cells lacked CD45RO and underwent positive selection for CCR7, leaving out terminally differentiated effector memory CD45RA+ cells. The sequencing sample was made of naive CD8+ T cells sorted from blood. The origin of the receptors is a man younger than 40 in good health.

This clone came up once. The V gene is TRBV11-2, the J gene TRBJ2-5, with D perhaps TRBD1 (5 bases). The CDR3 is 16 residues long. Trimming removed 2 bases from V and 2 bases from J, with 15 bases in between. Germline V gene sequence: CDR1 SGHAT, CDR2 FQNNGV. The CDR3 reads CASSLLHRNFQETQYF. In DNA form, the CDR3 reads TGTGCCAGCAGCTTATTGCACAGGAACTTTCAAGAGACCCAGTACTTC.

V usage is TRBV14 and J usage is TRBJ2-2; no definite D call. Germline CDR1 is SGHDN and CDR2 is FVKESK. The CDR3 length is 14 residues. Trimming pared 4 bases from V and 4 bases from J, leaving 10 bases between. CDR3 DNA sequence: TGTGCCAGCAGCCGGGTCCTAACCACCGGGGAGCTGTTTTTT. It yields the protein CASSRVLTTGELFF.

The chain has TRBV6-6 and TRBJ2-3, with TRBD1 matching 8 bases. V was pared by 0 bases and J by 3 bases, with 5 bases of the junction left unmatched. CDR3 length: 16 residues. Germline CDR1 and CDR2: MNHNY and SVGAGI (reference sequence). The CDR3 spells CASSYSDRAGTDTQYF. The CDR3 DNA sequence: TGTGCCAGCAGTTACTCGGACAGGGCTGGGACAGATACGCAGTATTTT.

V gene TRBV7-9 combines with J gene TRBJ2-7; 7 bases match TRBD1. Germline V CDR1 and CDR2: SEHNR, FQNEAQ (reference sequence). The junction had 7 bases not matched to a gene; V was cut back by 5 bases and J by 0 bases. This CDR3 comprises 15 residues. The CDR3 DNA sequence: TGTGCCAGCAGCACCGCCGGGACAGACTCCTACGAGCAGTACTTC. Protein sequence: CASSTAGTDSYEQYF.

The chain joins TRBV7-2 to TRBJ2-1; 12 nucleotides align to TRBD1. V lost 1 base and J lost 8; bases outside the gene matches: 6. CDR3 length: 16 amino acids. Germline lookup yields CDR1 SGHTA and CDR2 FQGNSA. The CDR3 here is CASSLVGTGGGDEQFF. CDR3 sequence (DNA): TGTGCCAGCAGCTTAGTCGGGACAGGGGGCGGGGATGAGCAGTTCTTC. The whole variable domain, filled in from reference TRBV7-2 and TRBJ2-1, reads GAGVSQSPSNKVTEKGKDVELRCDPISGHTALYWYRQSLGQGLEFLIYFQGNSAPDKSGLPSDRFSAERTGGSVSTLTIQRTQQEDSAVYLCASSLVGTGGGDEQFFGPGTRLTVL.

This chain links TRBV18 with TRBJ2-7; D is uncertain. The CDR3 contains 14 residues. V lost 0 bases and J 0 bases, leaving 6 bases between the germline ends. Germline V gene lookup returns CDR1 KGHSH and CDR2 LQKENI. CDR3 DNA sequence: TGTGCCAGCTCACCACCGCACAGCTCCTACGAGCAGTACTTC. This gives the protein CASSPPHSSYEQYF.

This clone was recorded once. The rearrangement links TRBV10-3 to TRBJ2-1, with 8 bases that match TRBD2. This CDR3 spans 16 amino acids. Trimming took 11 bases from V and 3 from J; bases not matched to a gene: 15. Per germline, CDR1 ENHRY and CDR2 SYGVKD. CDR3 in amino acids: CAVGPTAGGFYNEQFF. The CDR3 region has the DNA TGTGCCGTAGGCCCAACGGCGGGAGGCTTCTACAATGAGCAGTTCTTC.

The chain has TRBV13 and TRBJ1-4; 8 bases match TRBD1. V lost 3 bases, J lost 7 bases, and 4 bases stayed unmatched. From germline, CDR1 is PRHDT and CDR2 FYEKMQ (reference sequence). The CDR3 covers 14 residues. CDR3 in DNA: TGTGCCAGCAGCTTCGCAGGGGGCGGTGAAAAACTGTTTTTT. Its protein product is CASSFAGGGEKLFF.

This clone was counted a single time. The chain uses TRBV11-2 and TRBJ2-1; D not certain. CDR1 SGHAT and CDR2 FQNNGV come from the germline V gene. The CDR3 covers 14 residues. Trimming took off 1 base at V and 6 bases at J, with 10 bases between the two ends. The CDR3 region is CASSLGISFNEQFF. The DNA of the CDR3 is TGTGCCAGCAGCTTAGGGATTAGCTTCAATGAGCAGTTCTTC.

The V call is TRBV13, the J call TRBJ2-3, with 10 nucleotides matching TRBD2. CDR1 is PRHDT and CDR2 is FYEKMQ in the germline V gene (reference sequence). After removal of 4 bases from V and 3 bases from J, the junction contained 4 bases not matched to a gene. The CDR3 runs 15 residues. The CDR3 coding sequence is TGTGCCAGCAGCTCTAGCGGGAGTCGAACAGATACGCAGTATTTT. Its translation: CASSSSGSRTDTQYF.

The V and J genes are TRBV2 and TRBJ1-2, with 8 nucleotides matching TRBD1. The CDR3 totals 13 residues. Germline CDR1 reads SNHLY; CDR2 reads FYNNEI. The trim removed 4 bases at V and 8 bases at J, leaving 6 bases unmatched. The CDR3 reads CASSGTTGEGYTF. In nucleotides, the CDR3 is TGTGCCAGCAGTGGAACGACAGGGGAAGGCTACACCTTC.

The table lists this clone with a count of one. The chain is built from TRBV7-3 and TRBJ2-1, with 10 bases aligning to TRBD2. Looked up from germline, CDR1 is SGHTA and CDR2 is FQGTGA. The CDR3 runs to 16 residues. V dropped 2 bases and J dropped 7; count of bases not matched to a gene: 8. The CDR3 is CASSLLPSGSLNEQFF. CDR3 coding DNA: TGTGCCAGCAGCTTATTACCTAGCGGGAGTTTGAATGAGCAGTTCTTC.

The chain carries TRBV29-1 and TRBJ2-3; D call uncertain. From germline, CDR1 is SQVTM and CDR2 ANQGSEA. Trimming stripped 0 bases from V and 8 bases from J, with 9 bases between. The CDR3 spans 12 residues. The DNA of the CDR3 is TGCAGCGTTGAAGATCTCAGCGTTACGCAGTATTTT. Protein sequence: CSVEDLSVTQYF.

The chain has TRBV11-3 and TRBJ2-7; 7 positions agree with TRBD2. From germline, CDR1 is SGHNT and CDR2 YENEEA. V shed 10 bases, J shed 7 bases, and the junction held 19 bases outside the gene matches. The CDR3 consists of 15 residues. The CDR3 DNA reads as TGTGCCACCCCTGGGGGGAGGGGACGGGTGGGTGAGCAGTACTTC. Amino acid sequence: CATPGGRGRVGEQYF. Complete variable domain (other parts from reference TRBV11-3 and TRBJ2-7): EAGVVQSPRYKIIEKKQPVAFWCNPISGHNTLYWYLQNLGQGPELLIRYENEEAVDDSQLPKDRFSAERLKGVDSTLKIQPAELGDSAVYLCATPGGRGRVGEQYFGPGTRLTVT.

V gene TRBV19 combines with J gene TRBJ2-1; TRBD2 matches at 15 bases. V trimming: 4 bases; J trimming: 8 bases; junction bases outside the gene matches: 3. CDR1 is LNHDA, CDR2 SQIVND, per germline (reference sequence). The CDR3 covers 15 residues. The CDR3 region has the DNA TGTGCCAGTAGTACCCGGACTAGCGGGAGGGATGAGCAGTTCTTC. Its protein is CASSTRTSGRDEQFF.

The chain carries TRBV7-9 and TRBJ2-1, with 10 positions matching TRBD2. Germline V gives CDR1 SEHNR, CDR2 FQNEAQ (reference sequence). This CDR3 region has 16 residues. The junction had 9 bases not matched to a gene; V was cut back by 5 bases and J by 5 bases. In DNA, the CDR3 is TGTGCCAGCAGCCCCCCTGGACTAGCGGTAAACAATGAGCAGTTCTTC. Residues: CASSPPGLAVNNEQFF.

The chain employs TRBV19 and TRBJ1-1; 7 bases align to TRBD1. The germline V gene has CDR1 LNHDA and CDR2 SQIVND (reference sequence). After removal of 7 bases from V and 1 base from J, the junction contained 15 bases not matched to a gene. There are 17 residues in the CDR3. CDR3: CASTKYGGDSENTEAFF. CDR3 sequence (DNA): TGTGCCAGTACCAAATACGGGGGGGACAGTGAGAACACTGAAGCTTTCTTT. Complete variable domain (other parts from reference TRBV19 and TRBJ1-1): DGGITQSPKYLFRKEGQNVTLSCEQNLNHDAMYWYRQDPGQGLRLIYYSQIVNDFQKGDIAEGYSVSREKKESFPLTVTSAQKNPTAFYLCASTKYGGDSENTEAFFGQGTRLTVV.

The CDR3 protein is CASSDVPSGRGNEQFF. CDR3 sequence (DNA): TGTGCCAGCAGTGATGTTCCCAGCGGGAGGGGCAATGAGCAGTTCTTC. V and J are TRBV6-4 and TRBJ2-1, with 10 nucleotides matching TRBD2. V lost 3 bases, J lost 6 bases, and 8 bases stayed unmatched. CDR1 and CDR2 (germline): MRHNA, SNTAGT. The CDR3 loop spans 16 amino acids.